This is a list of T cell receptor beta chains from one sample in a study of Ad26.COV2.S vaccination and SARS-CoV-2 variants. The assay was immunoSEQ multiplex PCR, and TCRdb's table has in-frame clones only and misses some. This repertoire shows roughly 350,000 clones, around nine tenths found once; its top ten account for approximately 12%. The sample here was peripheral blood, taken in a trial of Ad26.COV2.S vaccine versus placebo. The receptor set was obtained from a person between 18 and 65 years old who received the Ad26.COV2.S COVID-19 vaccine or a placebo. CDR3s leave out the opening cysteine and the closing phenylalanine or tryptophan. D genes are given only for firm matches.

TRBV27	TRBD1	ASRWTGGDGYT
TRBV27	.	ASSPLNRGANYGYT
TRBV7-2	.	ASSLGDRKYEQY
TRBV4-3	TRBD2	ASSRVASGSYEQY
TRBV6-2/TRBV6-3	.	ASSRGKRQAYTDTQY
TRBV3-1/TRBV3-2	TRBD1	ASSRTGVANYGYT
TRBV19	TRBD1	ASSTGTGGVYEQY
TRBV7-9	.	ASSLGGPLDGEQF
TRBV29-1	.	SVEQGNSGNTIY
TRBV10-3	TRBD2	AISELTSGMIEQY
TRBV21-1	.	ASNLGGRVAFQIFSGNTIY
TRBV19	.	ASSTPRDVNYGYT
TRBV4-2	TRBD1	ASSQDETGVGDTQY
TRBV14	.	ASSQRTGGLKDTEAF
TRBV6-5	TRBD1	ASTPGGTVIYT
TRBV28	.	ASSLPGGTEAF
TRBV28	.	ASSPTDRVFSEQY
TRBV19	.	ASSTQGLDEQY
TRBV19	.	ARNREVSGNTIY
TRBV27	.	ASSWVANQPQH
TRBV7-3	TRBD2	ASSFTSGGEQF
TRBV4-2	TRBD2	ASSQDGVASGNYEQY
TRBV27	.	ASSLGSPDTQY
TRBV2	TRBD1	ASRGDRANTEAF
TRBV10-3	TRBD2	AIRPGGLGSYEQY
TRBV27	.	ASSPFGANYGYT
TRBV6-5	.	ASRRWIQGYEQY
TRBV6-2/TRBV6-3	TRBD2	ASSPPGGAGRSEQY
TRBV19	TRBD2	ASSISLAGPTDTQY
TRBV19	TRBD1	ASTRDRGREPQH
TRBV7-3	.	ASSQGNTEAF